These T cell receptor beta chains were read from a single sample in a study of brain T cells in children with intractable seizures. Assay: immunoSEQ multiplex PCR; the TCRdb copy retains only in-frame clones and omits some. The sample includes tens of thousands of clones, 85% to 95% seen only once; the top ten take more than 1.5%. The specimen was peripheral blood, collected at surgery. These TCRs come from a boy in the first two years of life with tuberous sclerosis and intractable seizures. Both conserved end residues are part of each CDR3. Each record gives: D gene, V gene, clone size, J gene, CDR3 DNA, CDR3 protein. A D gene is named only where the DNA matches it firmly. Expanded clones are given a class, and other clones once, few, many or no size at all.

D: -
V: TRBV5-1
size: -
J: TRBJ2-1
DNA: TGCGCCAGCCACCGGGGCGGCGGTGGCTACAATGAGCAGTTCTTC
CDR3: CASHRGGGGYNEQFF

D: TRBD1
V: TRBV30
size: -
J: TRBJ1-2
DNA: TGTGCCTGGAGCGAGACAGGGGGTAACTATGGCTACACCTTC
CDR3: CAWSETGGNYGYTF

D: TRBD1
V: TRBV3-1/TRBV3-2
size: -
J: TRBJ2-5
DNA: TGTGCCAGCAGCCCGGACAGGGGGCCCGAGACCCAGTACTTC
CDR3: CASSPDRGPETQYF

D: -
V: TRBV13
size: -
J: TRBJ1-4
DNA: TGTGCCAGCAGCCAAGGGCGCAAGGGTGAAAAACTGTTTTTT
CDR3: CASSQGRKGEKLFF

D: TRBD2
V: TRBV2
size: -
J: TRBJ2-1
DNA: TGTGCCAGCAGTGAGGGAGGGAGGGCCGCTGAGCAGTTCTTC
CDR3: CASSEGGRAAEQFF

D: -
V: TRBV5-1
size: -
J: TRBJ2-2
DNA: TGCGCCAGCAGCTTGGGGGGGAAGAACACCGGGGAGCTGTTTTTT
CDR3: CASSLGGKNTGELFF

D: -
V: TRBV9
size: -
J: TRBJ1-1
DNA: TGTGCCAGCAGCGTAGGGGAGGTAGAGGTGAACACTGAAGCTTTCTTT
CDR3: CASSVGEVEVNTEAFF

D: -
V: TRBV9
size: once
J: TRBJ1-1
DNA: TGTGCCAGCAGCCCGGGACGGAGGAACACTGAAGCTTTCTTT
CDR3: CASSPGRRNTEAFF

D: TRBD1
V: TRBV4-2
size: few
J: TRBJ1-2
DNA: TGTGCCAGCAGCCAATCGGACAGGGGGCGTAAGGGCTACACCTTC
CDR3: CASSQSDRGRKGYTF

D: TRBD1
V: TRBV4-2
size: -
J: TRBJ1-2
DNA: TGTGCCAGCAGCCAAGATCGGTCAGGGGGATTGGGCTACACCTTC
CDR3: CASSQDRSGGLGYTF

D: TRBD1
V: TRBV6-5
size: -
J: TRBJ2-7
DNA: TGTGCCAGCAGTCCCTGGACAGGGAGCTACGAGCAGTACTTC
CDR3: CASSPWTGSYEQYF

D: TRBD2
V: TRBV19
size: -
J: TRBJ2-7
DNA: TGTGCCAGTAGCGCTAGCGGGGACACCTACGAGCAGTACTTC
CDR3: CASSASGDTYEQYF

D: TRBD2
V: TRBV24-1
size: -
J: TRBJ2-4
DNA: TGTGCCACCAGTGATTTTCCGTCTAGCGGGGTAAACATTCAGTACTTC
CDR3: CATSDFPSSGVNIQYF

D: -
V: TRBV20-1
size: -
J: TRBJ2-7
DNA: TGCAGTGCCCATCAGGGATACGAGCAGTACTTC
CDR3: CSAHQGYEQYF

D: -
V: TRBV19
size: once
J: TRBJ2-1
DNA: TGTGCCAGTAGTCAAGGGGGAAATGAGCAGTTCTTC
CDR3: CASSQGGNEQFF

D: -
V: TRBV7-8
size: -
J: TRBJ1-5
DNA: TGTGCCAGCAGCTTAGTTGATAATAGCAATCAGCCCCAGCATTTT
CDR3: CASSLVDNSNQPQHF

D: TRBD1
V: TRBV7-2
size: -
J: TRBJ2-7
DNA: TGTGCCAGCAGCAAAGGGGACAGGGGTTACGAGCAGTACTTC
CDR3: CASSKGDRGYEQYF

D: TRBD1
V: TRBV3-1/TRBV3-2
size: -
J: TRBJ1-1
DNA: TGTGCCAGCAGCCCCGAGGACAGGGGGCGAGGTGAAGCTTTCTTT
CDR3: CASSPEDRGRGEAFF

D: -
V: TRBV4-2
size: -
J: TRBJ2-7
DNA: TGTGCCAGCAGCCCCTTAGGGGTGGCCTACGAGCAGTACTTC
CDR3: CASSPLGVAYEQYF

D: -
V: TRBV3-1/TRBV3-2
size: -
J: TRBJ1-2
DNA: TGTGCCAGCAGCCATATAGGCAGCTACACCTTC
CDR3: CASSHIGSYTF

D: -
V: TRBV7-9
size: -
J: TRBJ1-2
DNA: TGTGCCAGCAGCAACTTGGACAGATTCTATGGCTACACCTTC
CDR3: CASSNLDRFYGYTF

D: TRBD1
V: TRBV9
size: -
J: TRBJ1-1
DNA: TGTGCCAGCAGCCCTCGGCAGGGGGGTTTGACTGAAGCTTTCTTT
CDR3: CASSPRQGGLTEAFF

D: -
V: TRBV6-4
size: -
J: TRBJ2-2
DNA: TGTGCCAGCAGAGCCGTAGCGGTCACCGGGGAGCTGTTTTTT
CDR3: CASRAVAVTGELFF

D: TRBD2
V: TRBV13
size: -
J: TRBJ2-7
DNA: TGTGCCAGCAGCTTACTACGGGACTACCAAAGCTCCTACGAGCAGTACTTC
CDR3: CASSLLRDYQSSYEQYF

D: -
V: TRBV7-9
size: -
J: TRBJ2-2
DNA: TGTGCCAGCAGCTTATGGGGCCTGGTAGTGGCCACCGGGGAGCTGTTTTTT
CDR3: CASSLWGLVVATGELFF

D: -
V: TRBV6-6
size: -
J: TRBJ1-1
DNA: TGTGCCAGCAGGGACCCGGGGGACCTCATGAACACTGAAGCTTTCTTT
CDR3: CASRDPGDLMNTEAFF

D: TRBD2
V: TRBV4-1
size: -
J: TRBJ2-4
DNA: TGCGCCAGCAGCCAACTAGCGGGAGCCAAAAACATTCAGTACTTC
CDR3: CASSQLAGAKNIQYF

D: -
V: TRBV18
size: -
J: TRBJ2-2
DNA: TGTGCCAGCTCACCCCAGGGGATTAGCACCGGGGAGCTGTTTTTT
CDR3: CASSPQGISTGELFF

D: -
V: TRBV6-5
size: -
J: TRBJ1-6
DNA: TGTGCCAGCAGTTATATTTTCGCGAGGGATTCACCCCTCCACTTT
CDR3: CASSYIFARDSPLHF

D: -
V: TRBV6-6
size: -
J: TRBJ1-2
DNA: TGTGCCAGCAGTTACTCGGGGCAGGGTGATGGCTACACCTTC
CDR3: CASSYSGQGDGYTF

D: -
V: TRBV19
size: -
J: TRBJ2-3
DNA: TGTGCCAGTAGTATTCACCGGGGGGCCCAAGCTACGCAGTATTTT
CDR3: CASSIHRGAQATQYF

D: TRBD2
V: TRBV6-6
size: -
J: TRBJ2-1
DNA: TGTGCCAGCAGACCTCTAGCGGGGAGCTCCTACAATGAGCAGTTCTTC
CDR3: CASRPLAGSSYNEQFF

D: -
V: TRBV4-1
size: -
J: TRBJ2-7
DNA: TGCGCCAGCAGCCAAGATAATGCGGCAGCCAACGAGCAGTACTTC
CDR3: CASSQDNAAANEQYF

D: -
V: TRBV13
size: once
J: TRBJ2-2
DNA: TGTGCCAGCAGCTTAGGCGCGCGGGGGAACACCGGGGAGCTGTTTTTT
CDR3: CASSLGARGNTGELFF

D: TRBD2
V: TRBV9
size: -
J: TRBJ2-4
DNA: TGTGCCAGCAGCTCGGGACTAGCGGGGGACGGTCCCGAAAACATTCAGTACTTC
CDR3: CASSSGLAGDGPENIQYF

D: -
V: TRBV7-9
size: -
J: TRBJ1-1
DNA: TGTGCCAGCAGCTTAGTAGGAGGGAACACTGAAGCTTTCTTT
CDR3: CASSLVGGNTEAFF

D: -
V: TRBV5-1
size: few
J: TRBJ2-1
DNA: TGCGCCAGCAGCGTAGGACCCAGGGGTGGCAATGAGCAGTTCTTC
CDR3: CASSVGPRGGNEQFF

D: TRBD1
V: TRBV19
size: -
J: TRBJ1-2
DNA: TGTGCCAGTAGTATAGGGGACAGGAGCTATGGCTACACCTTC
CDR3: CASSIGDRSYGYTF

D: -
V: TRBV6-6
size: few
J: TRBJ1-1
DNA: TGTGCCAGCAGTTTCCACCTCGGCACTGAAGCTTTCTTT
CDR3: CASSFHLGTEAFF

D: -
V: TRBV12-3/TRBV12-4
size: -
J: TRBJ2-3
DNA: TGTGCCAGTCGGGGAGATACGCAGTATTTT
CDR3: CASRGDTQYF

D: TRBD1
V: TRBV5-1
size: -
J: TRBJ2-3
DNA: TGCGCCAGCAGCTTGGGCCCCGGGACAGCGTCAGATACGCAGTATTTT
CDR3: CASSLGPGTASDTQYF

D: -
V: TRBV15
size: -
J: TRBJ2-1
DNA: TGTGCCACCAGCGTCAGGCAGGTTAGAGAGCAGTTCTTC
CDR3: CATSVRQVREQFF

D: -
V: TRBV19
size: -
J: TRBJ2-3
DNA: TGTGCCAGTAGTCCCTGGGGGGCAGGAACAGATACGCAGTATTTT
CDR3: CASSPWGAGTDTQYF

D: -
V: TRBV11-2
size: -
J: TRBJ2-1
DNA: TGTGCCAGCAGCTTAGGGGGGAATAGGAGGCACAATGAGCAGTTCTTC
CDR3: CASSLGGNRRHNEQFF

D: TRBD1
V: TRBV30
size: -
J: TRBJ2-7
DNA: TGTGCCTGGAGTGCTGGACAGGGTCTAAGGGAGCAGTACTTC
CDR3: CAWSAGQGLREQYF

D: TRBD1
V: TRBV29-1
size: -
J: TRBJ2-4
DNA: TGCAGCGTTGGACAGGGGGTTGGGACCAAAAACATTCAGTACTTC
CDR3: CSVGQGVGTKNIQYF

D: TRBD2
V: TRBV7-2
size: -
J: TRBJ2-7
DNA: TGTGCCAGCAGCTTACCGTCCGTGCAGGGACTATGGTACTTC
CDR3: CASSLPSVQGLWYF

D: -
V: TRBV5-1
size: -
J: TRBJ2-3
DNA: TGCGCCAGCAGCTTGCCAGGGGGCACAGATACGCAGTATTTT
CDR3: CASSLPGGTDTQYF

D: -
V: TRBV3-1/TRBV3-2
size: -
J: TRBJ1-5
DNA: TGTGCCAGCAGCCAGGGAGGGGGGAACAATCAGCCCCAGCATTTT
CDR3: CASSQGGGNNQPQHF

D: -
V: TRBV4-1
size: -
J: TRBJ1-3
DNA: TGCGCCAGCAGCCAAGATGGAAACACCATATATTTT
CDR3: CASSQDGNTIYF

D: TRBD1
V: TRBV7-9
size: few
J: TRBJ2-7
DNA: TGTGCCAGCAGCCCCGGACAGGAAGCCTCCTACGAGCAGTACTTC
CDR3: CASSPGQEASYEQYF

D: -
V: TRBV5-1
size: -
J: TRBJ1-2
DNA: TGCGCCAGCAGTGGGGGGGACTATGGCTACACCTTC
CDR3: CASSGGDYGYTF

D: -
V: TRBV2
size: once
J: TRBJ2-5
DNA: TGTGCCAGCAGTGAATTTGTATTGGGGCGCTACCAAGAGACCCAGTACTTC
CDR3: CASSEFVLGRYQETQYF

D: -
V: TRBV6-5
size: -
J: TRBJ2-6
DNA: TGTGCCAGCAGACCAACTTACTCTGGGGCCAACGTCCTGACTTTC
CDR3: CASRPTYSGANVLTF

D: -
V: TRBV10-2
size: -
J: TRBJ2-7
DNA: TGCGCCAGCAGTGAGTTAGGGGCAGCTTACGAGCAGTACTTC
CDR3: CASSELGAAYEQYF

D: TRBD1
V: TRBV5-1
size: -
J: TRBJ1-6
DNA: TGCGCCAGCAGCTTAGGGACAGGGGGTTCCGCTAATTCACCCCTCCACTTT
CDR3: CASSLGTGGSANSPLHF